A single T cell receptor (beta chain) is shown here with its context. No antigen is known for it. These data come from a study of post-analysis software for immune sequencing data. Looking at the study overall: The disease courses covered relapsing-remitting, secondary progressive and progressive-relapsing multiple sclerosis.

Study-level findings and limits: With TRBV5-6, TRBV5-1 and TRBV20-1 included, about five TRBV segments were more frequent in patients than in controls. Strong co-clustering by F measure was seen for same-batch samples. Controls' normalized Chao1 diversity significantly exceeded that of multiple sclerosis patients.

V was pared by 3 bases and J by 3 bases, with 5 bases of the junction left unmatched. The CDR3 covers 15 residues. Germline CDR1 is SGHTA and CDR2 is FQGNSA. TCR beta cDNA libraries included unique molecular identifiers. TCRdb itself ran the PCR reads through MiXCR, one entry per CDR3 protein. This sample has about 820,000 distinct CDR3 sequences; around 50% occur once, and the top ten carry 4.6%. This receptor was obtained from a girl between 5 and 17 years old with multiple sclerosis. The chain has TRBV7-2 and TRBJ2-7; 10 bases line up with TRBD2. Material for sequencing was blood. The CDR3 reads CASSFPGTSVYEQYF. The CDR3 bases are TGTGCCAGCAGCTTCCCCGGGACTAGCGTCTACGAGCAGTACTTC.